The 32 T cell receptor beta chains below come from one sample, sequenced in a study of T cell responses to AZD1222 COVID-19 vaccine. The assay was immunoSEQ multiplex PCR, and TCRdb's table has in-frame clones only and misses some. Here the sample spans about 140,000 clones, around 93% being singletons. The sample here was peripheral blood, taken on day 0 of AZD1222 vaccination. The source is an adult in good health.

This chain connects TRBV10-2 to TRBJ1-5; TRBD1 agrees at 7 bases. The CDR3 consists of 15 residues. Germline CDR1 is WSHSY and CDR2 is SAAADI. Trimming removed 6 bases from V and 5 bases from J; junction bases left unmatched: 10. CDR3 nucleotide sequence: TGCGCCAGCAGCGGAACAGGGGCGAGGTATCAGCCCCAGCATTTT. Encoded protein: CASSGTGARYQPQHF.

The chain uses TRBV5-4 and TRBJ2-5; the match to TRBD2 covers 9 bases. The J segment lost 5 bases and the V segment lost 5 bases, leaving 10 bases of the junction unmatched. The CDR3 length is 15 residues. CDR1 SGHNT and CDR2 YYREEE come from the germline V gene (reference sequence). CDR3 bases: TGTGCCAGCAGTGGTGGCGGGAGGGGAGGGGAGACCCAGTACTTC. Translating gives CASSGGGRGGETQYF.

The gene calls are TRBV5-4 and TRBJ2-1, with TRBD1 matching over 7 bases. V shed 4 bases and J 6 bases; nucleotides not matched to a gene: 10. This CDR3 spans 15 amino acids. Germline lookup yields CDR1 SGHNT and CDR2 YYREEE (reference sequence). CDR3 coding DNA: TGTGCCAGCAGCCCGAAGGGGGCGTCGGCCAATGAGCAGTTCTTC. Translation: CASSPKGASANEQFF.

The rearrangement joins TRBV10-3 to TRBJ1-1; no reliable D call. Trimming took off 3 bases at V and 1 base at J, with 6 bases between the two ends. The CDR3 extends over 13 amino acids. Germline loops: CDR1 ENHRY, CDR2 SYGVKD. CDR3 protein: CAISEVRNTEAFF. CDR3 nucleotide sequence: TGTGCCATCAGTGAAGTGCGGAACACTGAAGCTTTCTTT.

This chain uses TRBV5-5 with TRBJ1-2; D call uncertain. Trimming pared 2 bases from V and 4 bases from J, leaving 12 bases between. There are 14 residues in the CDR3. Germline V CDR1 and CDR2: SGHKS, YYEKEE (reference sequence). The CDR3: CASSFSGRPYGYTF. DNA for the CDR3: TGTGCCAGCAGCTTCTCGGGCAGACCCTATGGCTACACCTTC.

This clone was counted a single time. The chain employs TRBV12-3 or TRBV12-4 and TRBJ2-3; D uncertain. The CDR3 length is 12 residues. Trimming pared 6 bases from V and 0 bases from J, leaving 4 bases between. The CDR3: CASSRSTDTQYF. The CDR3 bases are TGTGCCAGCAGCAGAAGCACAGATACGCAGTATTTT.

J is TRBJ1-2 and V is TRBV5-4; D not certain. V was shortened by 0 bases and J by 7 bases, with 10 bases between the two germline ends. The CDR3 spans 13 residues. Germline CDR1 reads SGHNT; CDR2 reads YYREEE (reference sequence). The CDR3 bases are TGTGCCAGCAGCTTGGCAATTCTACCTGGCTACACCTTC. Translated: CASSLAILPGYTF.

The chain combines TRBV1 with TRBJ1-1; no DNA check was done on the table's D call, TRBD1. TRBV1 is shown as a pseudogene. The CDR3 spans 14 residues. The CDR3 region is CTSSQPQDGTEAFF. CDR3 DNA: TGCACCAGCAGCCAACCTCAGGATGGGACTGAAGCTTTCTTT.

The chain uses TRBV11-3 and TRBJ2-1, with D tentatively TRBD2 (6 bases). Germline CDR1 reads SGHNT; CDR2 reads YENEEA. The CDR3 is made up of 17 amino acids. V was shortened by 1 base and J by 0 bases, with 13 bases between the two germline ends. CDR3 in amino acids: CASSLVRGTDSYNEQFF. The CDR3 coding sequence is TGTGCCAGCAGCTTAGTTCGCGGGACGGACTCCTACAATGAGCAGTTCTTC.

The CDR3 loop reads CASSLVSRGRSGNTIYF. CDR3 coding DNA: TGTGCCAGCAGCTTAGTTAGCAGGGGTCGGTCTGGAAACACCATATATTTT. This chain connects TRBV7-9 to TRBJ1-3, with D possibly being TRBD1 (6 bases). The germline gives CDR1 SEHNR, CDR2 FQNEAQ (reference sequence). This CDR3 contains 17 residues. Trimming took 1 base from V and 1 from J, leaving 14 bases between them.

The chain links TRBV14 to TRBJ2-7; 7 bases line up with TRBD2. This CDR3 is 19 amino acids long. With V trimmed by 4 bases and J by 3 bases, 21 bases remained unmatched. CDR1 is SGHDN, CDR2 FVKESK, per germline. CDR3 coding DNA: TGTGCCAGCAGCCTAACCGGGACGGCAGTCGGGACTACCATCTACGAGCAGTACTTC. This translates into CASSLTGTAVGTTIYEQYF.

The chain couples TRBV27 to TRBJ1-4; 12 nucleotides align to TRBD1. After removal of 2 bases from V and 7 bases from J, the junction contained 2 bases not matched to a gene. CDR1 is MNHEY, CDR2 SMNVEV, per germline (reference sequence). The CDR3 contains 15 residues. The CDR3 is CASSLGTGGLEKLFF. DNA for the CDR3: TGTGCCAGCAGTTTAGGGACAGGGGGCCTTGAAAAACTGTTTTTT. The whole variable domain, remainder taken from reference TRBV27 and TRBJ1-4, is EAQVTQNPRYLITVTGKKLTVTCSQNMNHEYMSWYRQDPGLGLRQIYYSMNVEVTDKGDVPEGYKVSRKEKRNFPLILESPSPNQTSLYFCASSLGTGGLEKLFFGSGTQLSVL.

The V call is TRBV5-1, the J call TRBJ2-3; 11 nucleotides agree with TRBD2. This CDR3 is built from 15 residues. Germline V gives CDR1 SGHRS, CDR2 YFSETQ. The V gene end was trimmed by 3 bases and the J gene end by 6 bases; junction bases not matched to a gene: 6. CDR3 nucleotides: TGCGCCAGCAGCTACCGGACTAGCGGGTCGGATACGCAGTATTTT. Translating gives CASSYRTSGSDTQYF.

The rearrangement links TRBV5-1 to TRBJ1-1; D gene ambiguous. Trimming pared 4 bases from V and 4 bases from J, leaving 14 bases between. The germline CDR1 and CDR2 sequences are SGHRS and YFSETQ. CDR3 length: 14 amino acids. DNA for the CDR3: TGCGCCAGCAGCGAGCTGGTGGGCGCCACTGAAGCTTTCTTT. As protein: CASSELVGATEAFF.

The chain joins TRBV7-9 to TRBJ2-7; D may correspond to TRBD1 or TRBD2 (5 bases each). Germline-derived CDR1 and CDR2 are SEHNR and FQNEAQ (reference sequence). V lost 5 bases to trimming and J lost 3 bases, with 11 bases between them. CDR3 size: 13 residues. CDR3 sequence reads: CASSRDGYYEQYF. CDR3 in DNA: TGTGCCAGCAGCCGGGACGGATACTACGAGCAGTACTTC.

This chain joins TRBV9 and TRBJ1-6; 7 nucleotides agree with TRBD1. The CDR3 is 17 amino acids. J lost 1 base, V lost 6 bases, and 10 bases had no gene match. From germline, CDR1 is SGDLS and CDR2 YYNGEE. CDR3 residues: CASNEGAGVSYNSPLHF. The CDR3 DNA follows: TGTGCCAGCAATGAGGGGGCAGGGGTTTCCTATAATTCACCCCTCCACTTT. Supplemented by reference TRBV9 and TRBJ1-6, the full variable domain reads DSGVTQTPKHLITATGQRVTLRCSPRSGDLSVYWYQQSLDQGLQFLIQYYNGEERAKGNILERFSAQQFPDLHSELNLSSLELGDSALYFCASNEGAGVSYNSPLHFGNGTRLTVT.

The chain carries TRBV19 and TRBJ2-1, with D uncertain. This CDR3 has 13 residues. The ends were cut back, 3 bases at V and 4 bases at J, with 7 bases in the middle. Germline CDR1 and CDR2: LNHDA and SQIVND (reference sequence). CDR3 in DNA: TGTGCCAGTAGTATGGATAAATACAATGAGCAGTTCTTC. This translates into CASSMDKYNEQFF.

The CDR3 protein is CASSRLGATSSYEQYF. The CDR3 nucleotides read TGTGCCAGCAGCAGGCTGGGGGCCACGAGCTCCTACGAGCAGTACTTC. The chain is built from TRBV13 and TRBJ2-7, with a weak D call TRBD1 (6 bases). Trimming pared 5 bases from V and 0 bases from J, leaving 17 bases between. The CDR3 spans 16 residues. CDR1 PRHDT and CDR2 FYEKMQ come from the germline V gene (reference sequence).

The V gene is TRBV11-3, the J gene TRBJ1-4; 7 nucleotides agree with TRBD1. The CDR3 sequence is 14 residues long. Trimming took 3 bases from V and 8 from J; bases not matched to a gene: 6. CDR1 and CDR2 from the germline V gene are SGHNT and YENEEA. CDR3 DNA: TGTGCCAGCAGCTTTGAGGGGGCTGGAGAAAAACTGTTTTTT. This translates into CASSFEGAGEKLFF. Filled out from reference TRBV11-3 and TRBJ1-4, the complete variable domain reads EAGVVQSPRYKIIEKKQPVAFWCNPISGHNTLYWYLQNLGQGPELLIRYENEEAVDDSQLPKDRFSAERLKGVDSTLKIQPAELGDSAVYLCASSFEGAGEKLFFGSGTQLSVL.

This clone was detected only once. The CDR3 bases are TGTGCCAGCAGCTTAGGTCTAGCGGGGGACAGTGAGCAGTTCTTC. Protein product: CASSLGLAGDSEQFF. This sequence joins TRBV7-9 and TRBJ2-1; 10 nucleotides align to TRBD2. Germline CDR1 reads SEHNR; CDR2 reads FQNEAQ (reference sequence). Trimming took 1 base from V and 9 from J; bases not matched to a gene: 6. This CDR3 is built from 15 residues.

This clone was seen once. The V gene is TRBV3-1 (or the pseudogene TRBV3-2), the J gene TRBJ2-2, with D unresolved. Trimming stripped 2 bases from V and 4 bases from J, with 8 bases between. The CDR3 runs 14 residues. Germline CDR1 reads LGHDT; CDR2 reads YNNKEL (reference sequence). The CDR3 protein is CASSQYQVTGELFF. The CDR3, as DNA: TGTGCCAGCAGCCAATATCAGGTCACCGGGGAGCTGTTTTTT.

This chain uses TRBV2 with TRBJ1-2; D not resolved. The CDR3 sequence is 11 residues long. V lost 6 bases and J 11 bases, leaving 13 bases between the germline ends. CDR1 is SNHLY and CDR2 is FYNNEI in the germline V gene. CDR3 nucleotide sequence: TGTGCCAGCAGGGTTTTAACAGATTACACCTTC. Translation: CASRVLTDYTF.

The V and J genes are TRBV6-5 and TRBJ2-2; TRBD2 is a possible D gene (6 bases). Deletions cut 7 bases from V and 4 bases from J, with 13 bases between. The length of the CDR3 is 14 residues. Per germline, CDR1 MNHEY and CDR2 SVGAGI. The CDR3 region is CASTPVGSTGELFF. Here the CDR3 DNA reads TGTGCCAGCACGCCCGTCGGGAGCACCGGGGAGCTGTTTTTT.

V usage is TRBV11-3 and J usage is TRBJ2-1; D is perhaps TRBD2 (6 bases). Germline values: CDR1 SGHNT, CDR2 YENEEA. The CDR3 has 15 amino acids. V was clipped by 5 bases and J by 6 bases, with 17 bases between them. The CDR3 is CASSLRDLPLNEQFF. The CDR3 DNA reads as TGTGCCAGCAGCCTCCGGGACTTACCCCTCAATGAGCAGTTCTTC.

This sequence joins TRBV5-4 and TRBJ1-2, with D unclear. Trimming shortened V by 4 bases and J by 0 bases, and 13 bases separated the two germline ends. Germline lookup yields CDR1 SGHNT and CDR2 YYREEE (reference sequence). The CDR3 loop spans 15 amino acids. The CDR3 here is CASSLRMGTNYGYTF. Written as DNA, the CDR3 is TGTGCCAGCAGCCTCCGGATGGGGACTAACTATGGCTACACCTTC.

The V gene is TRBV2, the J gene TRBJ1-5; D is unresolved. This CDR3 has 14 residues. The V gene's germline CDR1 is SNHLY and CDR2 FYNNEI. V was clipped by 1 base and J by 5 bases, with 9 bases between them. CDR3 in DNA: TGTGCCAGCAGTGAAGGTGAAGGGTATCAGCCCCAGCATTTT. Amino acids: CASSEGEGYQPQHF.

The chain is built from TRBV6-5 and TRBJ1-5; TRBD1 matches at 11 bases. V was clipped by 6 bases and J by 5 bases; unmatched bases: 6. There are 15 residues in the CDR3. Per the germline V gene, CDR1 is MNHEY and CDR2 is SVGAGI. This CDR3 is CASRAPGQGDQPQHF. The CDR3 nucleotides read TGTGCCAGCAGAGCCCCGGGACAGGGGGATCAGCCCCAGCATTTT.

V gene TRBV9 combines with J gene TRBJ1-5, with D tentatively TRBD1 (5 bases). The V gene's germline CDR1 is SGDLS and CDR2 YYNGEE. Trimming removed 0 bases at V and 6 bases at J, with 10 bases between. The CDR3 loop spans 14 amino acids. Here the CDR3 DNA reads TGTGCCAGCAGCGTAGGGTCAGGGAGTCAGCCCCAGCATTTT. Translating it yields CASSVGSGSQPQHF.

The rearrangement links TRBV7-7 to TRBJ2-3; D gene ambiguous. V lost 2 bases to trimming and J lost 2 bases, with 5 bases between them. The CDR3 is made up of 13 amino acids. In germline, CDR1 is SSHAT, CDR2 FNYEAQ (reference sequence). The DNA of the CDR3 is TGTGCCAGCAGCTTACATCCCACAGATACGCAGTATTTT. Its protein is CASSLHPTDTQYF.

The chain recombines TRBV6-5 with TRBJ2-7; D perhaps matches TRBD2 (6 bases). CDR1 and CDR2 (germline): MNHEY, SVGAGI. This CDR3 region has 13 residues. V lost 5 bases to trimming and J lost 3 bases, with 11 bases between them. The CDR3 is CASSPPGVYEQYF. CDR3 DNA: TGTGCCAGCAGTCCACCGGGGGTCTACGAGCAGTACTTC.

This clone turned up a few times. J is TRBJ2-7 and V is TRBV3-1 (or the pseudogene TRBV3-2), with TRBD1 matching 8 bases. Trimming took 3 bases from V and 2 from J; bases not matched to a gene: 6. CDR3 length equals 15 residues. Looked up from germline, CDR1 is LGHDT and CDR2 is YNNKEL (reference sequence). The CDR3 loop reads CASSHRDRRPYEQYF. As DNA, the CDR3 is TGTGCCAGCAGCCACCGGGACAGGCGCCCCTACGAGCAGTACTTC.

This clone was recorded a few times. The gene calls are TRBV7-8 and TRBJ1-2, with 9 positions matching TRBD1. Germline assignment: CDR1 SGHVS and CDR2 FQNEAQ. V gave up 5 bases and J gave up 4 bases; unmatched junction bases: 8. CDR3 length: 15 residues. This CDR3 reads CASSPRQGVSYGYTF. In DNA form, the CDR3 reads TGTGCCAGCAGCCCCCGACAGGGGGTCAGCTATGGCTACACCTTC.